This entry lists 20 T cell receptor beta chains sequenced from one sample in a study of T cell responses to AZD1222 COVID-19 vaccine. Assay: immunoSEQ multiplex PCR; the TCRdb copy retains only in-frame clones and omits some. The sample includes 250,000 to 300,000 clones, roughly 93% of them seen just once. Sequences were derived from peripheral blood, sampled 28 days after the second AZD1222 dose. These receptors were taken from an adult who received the AZD1222 COVID-19 vaccine.

The chain joins TRBV12-3 or TRBV12-4 to TRBJ1-1; a weak D match, TRBD1 (5 bases). Trimming stripped 3 bases from V and 8 bases from J, with 13 bases between. CDR3 length equals 13 residues. For the CDR3, the DNA is TGTGCCAGCAGTTTTCAGGGCCAGGCCGAAGCTTTCTTT. This sequence encodes CASSFQGQAEAFF.

In this sample, this clone turned up a few times. V and J are TRBV24-1 and TRBJ2-2; 7 bases align to TRBD1. Germline assignment: CDR1 KGHDR and CDR2 SFDVKD. J gave up 3 bases and V 0 bases, and 0 bases lay outside the gene matches. The CDR3 covers 15 residues. The CDR3 region is CATSDLDRDTGELFF. The DNA of the CDR3 is TGTGCCACCAGTGATTTGGACAGGGACACCGGGGAGCTGTTTTTT.

V usage is TRBV2 and J usage is TRBJ1-2; D is undetermined. V was trimmed by 4 bases and J by 4 bases, leaving 4 bases between them. The CDR3 length is 11 residues. Germline-derived CDR1 and CDR2 are SNHLY and FYNNEI. CDR3 in DNA: TGTGCCAGCAGTGGGTCCTATGGCTACACCTTC. This translates into CASSGSYGYTF.

The chain links TRBV30 to TRBJ1-1; perhaps TRBD1 as D (5 bases). Germline loops: CDR1 GTSNPN, CDR2 SVGIG (reference sequence). This CDR3 is built from 15 residues. V was cut by 1 base and J by 1 base, with 13 bases left in between. Here the CDR3 reads CAWSAKGRKNTEAFF. The CDR3, as DNA: TGTGCCTGGAGTGCCAAGGGACGGAAGAACACTGAAGCTTTCTTT.

The V gene is TRBV4-2, the J gene TRBJ2-2; 7 nucleotides agree with TRBD1. CDR3 length equals 15 residues. Germline V gene lookup returns CDR1 LGHNA and CDR2 YNFKEQ. J gave up 2 bases and V 3 bases, and 3 bases lay outside the gene matches. The CDR3 nucleotides read TGTGCCAGCAGCCACGGGACAGCTAACACCGGGGAGCTGTTTTTT. This translates into CASSHGTANTGELFF.

The chain recombines TRBV9 with TRBJ2-1, with TRBD1 matching over 7 bases. Per the germline V gene, CDR1 is SGDLS and CDR2 is YYNGEE. The J segment lost 14 bases and the V segment lost 0 bases, leaving 8 bases of the junction unmatched. This CDR3 spans 13 amino acids. Here the CDR3 reads CASSVALRTGEFF. The CDR3 DNA sequence: TGTGCCAGCAGCGTAGCTCTAAGGACAGGAGAGTTCTTC.

This chain uses TRBV2 with TRBJ2-7; 7 nucleotides align to TRBD1. Germline V gives CDR1 SNHLY, CDR2 FYNNEI. J was trimmed by 2 bases and V by 6 bases; bases with no gene match: 7. This CDR3 is built from 14 residues. Written as DNA, the CDR3 is TGTGCCAGCAGCCCGGGACAGACCGCCTACGAGCAGTACTTC. It specifies CASSPGQTAYEQYF.

In its sample, this clone was seen once. The chain carries TRBV4-3 and TRBJ2-7, with D unresolved. Germline values: CDR1 LGHNA, CDR2 YSLEER. The CDR3 extends over 16 amino acids. With 2 bases removed from V and 2 bases from J, the gap between germline ends came to 16 bases. The DNA for the CDR3 is TGCGCCAGCAGCCAAATAAGGACGGGCCTCCCCTACGAGCAGTACTTC. Its translation: CASSQIRTGLPYEQYF.

CDR3 nucleotide sequence: TGTGCCAGCTCTCTGACAGGGGACAATGAGCAGTTCTTC. This codes for CASSLTGDNEQFF. The rearrangement links TRBV18 to TRBJ2-1, with 8 bases identical to TRBD1. CDR1 and CDR2 from the germline V gene are KGHSH and LQKENI. The CDR3 is 13 residues long. J was trimmed by 5 bases and V by 6 bases; bases with no gene match: 3.

This clone was detected only once. This chain connects TRBV3-1 (or the pseudogene TRBV3-2) to TRBJ2-1; D gene ambiguous. Trimming took 3 bases from V and 0 from J, leaving 18 bases between them. This CDR3 comprises 18 residues. CDR1 LGHDT and CDR2 YNNKEL come from the germline V gene (reference sequence). Written as DNA, the CDR3 is TGTGCCAGCAGCCACCTCAATCAACGGGTTTTCTCCTACAATGAGCAGTTCTTC. Translation: CASSHLNQRVFSYNEQFF.

CDR3 DNA: TGTGCCAGCACCTCCGGCGGGCAGACGACCTATAATTCACCCCTCCACTTT. Its protein product is CASTSGGQTTYNSPLHF. The chain joins TRBV5-4 to TRBJ1-6; no reliable D call. Germline values: CDR1 SGHNT, CDR2 YYREEE (reference sequence). Trimming cost V 6 bases and J 2 bases, with 18 bases left between them. This CDR3 is 17 amino acids long. Full variable domain (remainder filled in from reference TRBV5-4 and TRBJ1-6): ETGVTQSPTHLIKTRGQQVTLRCSSQSGHNTVSWYQQALGQGPQFIFQYYREEENGRGNFPPRFSGLQFPNYSSELNVNALELDDSALYLCASTSGGQTTYNSPLHFGNGTRLTVT.

The chain couples TRBV7-9 to TRBJ2-1; D possibly corresponds to TRBD2 (6 bases). The CDR3 sequence is 15 residues long. Per germline, CDR1 SEHNR and CDR2 FQNEAQ (reference sequence). V was shortened by 3 bases and J by 7 bases, with 16 bases between the two germline ends. CDR3 bases: TGTGCCAGCAGCTTCGGGGTAGCGGCTTCAAATGAGCAGTTCTTC. This encodes CASSFGVAASNEQFF.

This clone was counted once. The chain couples TRBV28 to TRBJ2-2; D remains ambiguous. V lost 2 bases to trimming and J lost 5 bases, with 9 bases between them. Germline loops: CDR1 MDHEN, CDR2 SYDVKM. The CDR3 consists of 14 residues. The CDR3 here is CASSLGQTTGELFF. DNA for the CDR3: TGTGCCAGCAGTTTAGGGCAAACTACCGGGGAGCTGTTTTTT.

The rearrangement uses TRBV21-1 and TRBJ2-2; the D call of TRBD2 is as the table states it, not checked on the DNA. TRBV21-1 is a pseudogene segment. The CDR3 is 22 amino acids. The CDR3 loop reads CASSKRLAGAFSPTPVTGELFF. CDR3 in DNA: TGTGCCAGCAGCAAACGACTAGCGGGGGCCTTCTCACCAACCCCGGTCACCGGGGAGCTGTTTTTT.

About this clone: Other DNA sequences of this sample code for an identical CDR3. The chain recombines TRBV18 with TRBJ2-2; D unclear. V was shortened by 3 bases and J by 5 bases, with 4 bases between the two germline ends. From germline, CDR1 is KGHSH and CDR2 LQKENI. This CDR3 region has 12 residues. CDR3 region: CASSPLTGELFF. Here the CDR3 DNA reads TGTGCCAGCTCACCTTTAACCGGGGAGCTGTTTTTT.

The gene calls are TRBV9 and TRBJ2-5; the D gene is possibly TRBD2 (5 bases). Germline V lookup: CDR1 SGDLS, CDR2 YYNGEE. CDR3 length: 14 amino acids. V lost 4 bases, J lost 2 bases, and 12 bases lay in between. CDR3 DNA: TGTGCCAGCAGCTACGCGTCGGGGCAAGAGACCCAGTACTTC. Translated, it gives CASSYASGQETQYF.

A single count supports this clone. The gene calls are TRBV9 and TRBJ2-3; D unclear. The CDR3 has 14 amino acids. The germline V gene encodes CDR1 SGDLS and CDR2 YYNGEE. V lost 0 bases and J lost 8, with 13 bases in between. The CDR3 here is CASSVEGEGVTQYF. DNA for the CDR3: TGTGCCAGCAGCGTAGAGGGCGAAGGAGTTACGCAGTATTTT.

CDR3 residues: CASSLSLADNEQFF. In nucleotides, the CDR3 is TGTGCCAGCAGCTTGAGCCTAGCGGACAATGAGCAGTTCTTC. The chain employs TRBV7-9 and TRBJ2-1, with 7 bases fitting TRBD2. The CDR3 extends over 14 amino acids. Germline loops: CDR1 SEHNR, CDR2 FQNEAQ (reference sequence). J was trimmed by 5 bases and V by 3 bases; bases with no gene match: 4.

CDR3 sequence reads: CASSTLRDSTRGGNTIYF. CDR3 sequence (DNA): TGTGCCAGCAGCACCCTCCGGGACTCTACCCGGGGCGGAAACACCATATATTTT. The chain couples TRBV2 to TRBJ1-3; D is possibly TRBD1 (5 bases). This CDR3 is 18 amino acids long. In germline, CDR1 is SNHLY, CDR2 FYNNEI. V was cut by 6 bases and J by 4 bases, with 25 bases left in between.

This clone was seen just once. The V and J genes are TRBV19 and TRBJ2-1; TRBD2 agrees at 7 bases. The germline CDR1 and CDR2 sequences are LNHDA and SQIVND (reference sequence). Trimming at V came to 5 bases and at J to 0 bases, leaving 4 bases not matched to a gene. The CDR3 covers 15 residues. In DNA form, the CDR3 reads TGTGCCAGTAGTTCAATAGCGGGCTCCTACAATGAGCAGTTCTTC. Protein: CASSSIAGSYNEQFF.